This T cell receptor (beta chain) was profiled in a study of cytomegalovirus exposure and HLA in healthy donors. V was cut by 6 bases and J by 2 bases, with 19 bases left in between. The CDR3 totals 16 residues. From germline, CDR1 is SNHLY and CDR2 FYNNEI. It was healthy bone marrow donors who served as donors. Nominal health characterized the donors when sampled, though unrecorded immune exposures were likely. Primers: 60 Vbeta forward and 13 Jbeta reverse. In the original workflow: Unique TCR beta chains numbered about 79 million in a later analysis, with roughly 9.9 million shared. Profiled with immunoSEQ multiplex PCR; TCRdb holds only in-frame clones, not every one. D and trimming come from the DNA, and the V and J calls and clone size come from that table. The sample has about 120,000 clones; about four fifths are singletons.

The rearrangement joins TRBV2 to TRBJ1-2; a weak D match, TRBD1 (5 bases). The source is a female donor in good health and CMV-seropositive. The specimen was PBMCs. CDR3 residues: CASRKGLRVKNYGYTF. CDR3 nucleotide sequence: TGTGCCAGCAGGAAAGGGCTCAGGGTCAAGAACTATGGCTACACCTTC. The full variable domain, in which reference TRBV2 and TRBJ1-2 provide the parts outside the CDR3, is EPEVTQTPSHQVTQMGQEVILRCVPISNHLYFYWYRQILGQKVEFLVSFYNNEISEKSEIFDDQFSVERPDGSNFTLKIRSTKLEDSAMYFCASRKGLRVKNYGYTFGSGTRLTVV.